This is a list of T cell receptor beta chains from one sample in a study of blood T cell repertoires in COVID-19. The repertoire was sequenced with immunoSEQ multiplex PCR; TCRdb's copy has only in-frame clones and lacks some. The repertoire consists of a few hundred thousand clones, with approximately 91% occurring once and the leading ten covering roughly 1.4%. The sequenced material came from PBMCs or T cells enriched from blood (not recorded which). These receptors all come from a woman aged 18-29 years who had been exposed to COVID-19. CDR3s include the opening cysteine and the closing phenylalanine or tryptophan. D genes are given only for firm matches. Rows give clone size only sometimes, using once, few, many, or a class for an expanded clone.

v_gene: TRBV6-5; abundance: .; j_gene: TRBJ2-3; d_gene: .; CDR3nt: TGTGCCAGCAGTATCGGGTTTACGCAGTATTTT; CDR3aa: CASSIGFTQYF
v_gene: TRBV6-5; abundance: .; j_gene: TRBJ2-1; d_gene: .; CDR3nt: TGTGCCAGCAGTTATGGGGGGGCACGGAATGAGCAGTTCTTC; CDR3aa: CASSYGGARNEQFF
v_gene: TRBV4-1; abundance: .; j_gene: TRBJ2-7; d_gene: TRBD1; CDR3nt: TGCGCCAGCAGCCCGGGACAGGGGGTCATCGAGCAGTACTTC; CDR3aa: CASSPGQGVIEQYF
v_gene: TRBV27; abundance: .; j_gene: TRBJ1-5; d_gene: .; CDR3nt: TGTGCCAGCAGACCTAGACCCTATAGCAATCAGCCCCAGCATTTT; CDR3aa: CASRPRPYSNQPQHF
v_gene: TRBV19; abundance: .; j_gene: TRBJ2-7; d_gene: TRBD1; CDR3nt: TGTGCCAGTAGCTCCGGGACAGTCTACGAGCAGTACTTC; CDR3aa: CASSSGTVYEQYF
v_gene: TRBV28; abundance: .; j_gene: TRBJ1-2; d_gene: TRBD1; CDR3nt: TGTGCCAGCAGTCCTCCCACGGGACAGCTCAGCTACACCTTC; CDR3aa: CASSPPTGQLSYTF
v_gene: TRBV7-9; abundance: .; j_gene: TRBJ1-1; d_gene: .; CDR3nt: TGTGCCAGCAGCTTAGAAGTAAGCTACACTGAAGCTTTCTTT; CDR3aa: CASSLEVSYTEAFF
v_gene: TRBV19; abundance: .; j_gene: TRBJ2-1; d_gene: .; CDR3nt: TGTGCCAGTAGTATCCTGGCGGCTTACAATGAGCAGTTCTTC; CDR3aa: CASSILAAYNEQFF
v_gene: TRBV3-1/TRBV3-2; abundance: .; j_gene: TRBJ1-6; d_gene: .; CDR3nt: TGTGCCAGCAGCCAAGTGAGAAATTCACCCCTCCACTTT; CDR3aa: CASSQVRNSPLHF
v_gene: TRBV5-1; abundance: .; j_gene: TRBJ2-3; d_gene: .; CDR3nt: TGCGCCAGCAGCTCGTTCACAGATACGCAGTATTTT; CDR3aa: CASSSFTDTQYF
v_gene: TRBV15; abundance: .; j_gene: TRBJ1-6; d_gene: .; CDR3nt: TGTGCCACCAGCAGAGATCGTAGCCTTTCACCCCTCCACTTT; CDR3aa: CATSRDRSLSPLHF
v_gene: TRBV7-2; abundance: .; j_gene: TRBJ2-7; d_gene: TRBD1; CDR3nt: TGTGCCAGCAGCCTCCGGGACAGGGCGACCTACGAGCAGTACTTC; CDR3aa: CASSLRDRATYEQYF
v_gene: TRBV6-5; abundance: .; j_gene: TRBJ1-3; d_gene: .; CDR3nt: TGTGCCACCTTTTATAGAAACACCATATATTTT; CDR3aa: CATFYRNTIYF
v_gene: TRBV6-5; abundance: .; j_gene: TRBJ1-2; d_gene: TRBD1; CDR3nt: TGTGCCAGCAGTTTACAGGGGGTCGCTAACTATGGCTACACCTTC; CDR3aa: CASSLQGVANYGYTF
v_gene: TRBV27; abundance: .; j_gene: TRBJ1-2; d_gene: .; CDR3nt: TGTGCCAGCAGTTTACGGAGGTCTGAAGGCTACACCTTC; CDR3aa: CASSLRRSEGYTF
v_gene: TRBV16; abundance: .; j_gene: TRBJ1-4; d_gene: TRBD1; CDR3nt: TGTGCCAGCAGCCAATCACAGGGGGGAGAAAAACTGTTTTTT; CDR3aa: CASSQSQGGEKLFF
v_gene: TRBV5-1; abundance: .; j_gene: TRBJ2-1; d_gene: TRBD2; CDR3nt: TGCGCCAGCAGCTTGGGTAGCGGGACCTACAATGAGCAGTTCTTC; CDR3aa: CASSLGSGTYNEQFF
v_gene: TRBV4-1; abundance: .; j_gene: TRBJ2-2; d_gene: TRBD2; CDR3nt: TGCGCCAGCAGCCAGGCAGCGGGAGCCGGGGAGCTGTTTTTT; CDR3aa: CASSQAAGAGELFF
v_gene: TRBV6-2/TRBV6-3; abundance: .; j_gene: TRBJ2-1; d_gene: TRBD2; CDR3nt: TGTGCCAGCAGTTACTTGGGACTAGCGGGGGGGTACAATGAGCAGTTCTTC; CDR3aa: CASSYLGLAGGYNEQFF
v_gene: TRBV28; abundance: .; j_gene: TRBJ1-1; d_gene: .; CDR3nt: TGTGCCACCAGACGGTATACCAGGGACACTGAAGCTTTCTTT; CDR3aa: CATRRYTRDTEAFF
v_gene: TRBV7-9; abundance: .; j_gene: TRBJ1-2; d_gene: TRBD1; CDR3nt: TGTGCCAGCAGCTTTGCCCGGACAGGGGGAAACTATGGCTACACCTTC; CDR3aa: CASSFARTGGNYGYTF
v_gene: TRBV6-5; abundance: .; j_gene: TRBJ2-2; d_gene: TRBD2; CDR3nt: TGTGCCAGCAGTCGGGACTACATAAACACCGGGGAGCTGTTTTTT; CDR3aa: CASSRDYINTGELFF
v_gene: TRBV19; abundance: .; j_gene: TRBJ1-1; d_gene: TRBD1; CDR3nt: TGTGCCAGTACCACCGTAGGGGGCGGCCTGAACACTGAAGCTTTCTTT; CDR3aa: CASTTVGGGLNTEAFF
v_gene: TRBV30; abundance: .; j_gene: TRBJ1-3; d_gene: .; CDR3nt: TGTGCCTGGAGTGGGGAGTCTGGAAACACCATATATTTT; CDR3aa: CAWSGESGNTIYF
v_gene: TRBV5-1; abundance: .; j_gene: TRBJ2-1; d_gene: .; CDR3nt: TGCGCCAGCAGCTTTAGGCAGGCAAGCTCCTACAATGAGCAGTTCTTC; CDR3aa: CASSFRQASSYNEQFF
v_gene: TRBV7-2; abundance: .; j_gene: TRBJ2-3; d_gene: .; CDR3nt: TGTGCCAGCACTCACGGGGTTTCAGATACGCAGTATTTT; CDR3aa: CASTHGVSDTQYF
v_gene: TRBV25-1; abundance: .; j_gene: TRBJ1-1; d_gene: .; CDR3nt: TGTGCCAGCAGAAGACCTGGGGGCGCGGACACTGAAGCTTTCTTT; CDR3aa: CASRRPGGADTEAFF
v_gene: TRBV3-1/TRBV3-2; abundance: .; j_gene: TRBJ2-3; d_gene: TRBD2; CDR3nt: TGTGCCAGCAGCCAGCTAAGGGGACAGAGACCTAGCGGGGACACAGATACGCAGTATTTT; CDR3aa: CASSQLRGQRPSGDTDTQYF
v_gene: TRBV6-1; abundance: .; j_gene: TRBJ2-7; d_gene: .; CDR3nt: TGTGCCAGCAGTGAAGGTGTATCCGCCGTCTACTACGAGCAGTACTTC; CDR3aa: CASSEGVSAVYYEQYF
v_gene: TRBV5-4; abundance: .; j_gene: TRBJ1-1; d_gene: .; CDR3nt: TGTGCCAGCAGCTCGACAGCTACGAACACTGAAGCTTTCTTT; CDR3aa: CASSSTATNTEAFF
v_gene: TRBV6-5; abundance: .; j_gene: TRBJ2-5; d_gene: .; CDR3nt: TGTGCCAGCAGTCCAGGGGGGCGAGAGACCCAGTACTTC; CDR3aa: CASSPGGRETQYF
v_gene: TRBV5-1; abundance: few; j_gene: TRBJ2-7; d_gene: .; CDR3nt: TGCGCCAGCAGGAGGGGGTCGGTGTCGGGGTCCTACGAGCAGTACTTC; CDR3aa: CASRRGSVSGSYEQYF
v_gene: TRBV5-1; abundance: .; j_gene: TRBJ2-3; d_gene: TRBD2; CDR3nt: TGCGCCAGCAGCCCCCAACCGGGAGGGAACACAGATACGCAGTATTTT; CDR3aa: CASSPQPGGNTDTQYF
v_gene: TRBV4-3; abundance: .; j_gene: TRBJ1-1; d_gene: .; CDR3nt: TGCGCCAGCAGCCAAGGGGTTGTGCAAGACTGGAACACTGAAGCTTTCTTT; CDR3aa: CASSQGVVQDWNTEAFF
v_gene: TRBV28; abundance: .; j_gene: TRBJ1-5; d_gene: .; CDR3nt: TGTGCCAGCAGTTTAAGTCGCCGGAGGAGCAATCAGCCCCAGCATTTT; CDR3aa: CASSLSRRRSNQPQHF
v_gene: TRBV3-1/TRBV3-2; abundance: .; j_gene: TRBJ1-1; d_gene: .; CDR3nt: TGTGCCAGCAGCTCCCGGGTAAACACTGAAGCTTTCTTT; CDR3aa: CASSSRVNTEAFF
v_gene: TRBV28; abundance: many; j_gene: TRBJ2-2; d_gene: .; CDR3nt: TGTGCCAGCCTGGACAGGAACACCGGGGAGCTGTTTTTT; CDR3aa: CASLDRNTGELFF
v_gene: TRBV10-3; abundance: .; j_gene: TRBJ1-1; d_gene: TRBD1; CDR3nt: TGTGCCGCACTGGGGACAGGGGGCGTCGGAGCTTTCTTT; CDR3aa: CAALGTGGVGAFF
v_gene: TRBV27; abundance: once; j_gene: TRBJ2-1; d_gene: .; CDR3nt: TGTGCCAGCAGTTTTGGAGGTCAGGGGACCTCCAATGAGCAGTTCTTC; CDR3aa: CASSFGGQGTSNEQFF
v_gene: TRBV29-1; abundance: .; j_gene: TRBJ1-1; d_gene: TRBD1; CDR3nt: TGCAGCGTTGCTAGACAGGGCTGGGACACTGAAGCTTTCTTT; CDR3aa: CSVARQGWDTEAFF
v_gene: TRBV7-8; abundance: .; j_gene: TRBJ2-2; d_gene: TRBD2; CDR3nt: TGTGCCAGCAGCTTACTCACCCTTAGCGGGAGATTTGACGGGGAGCTGTTTTTT; CDR3aa: CASSLLTLSGRFDGELFF
v_gene: TRBV7-8; abundance: .; j_gene: TRBJ2-2; d_gene: TRBD1; CDR3nt: TGTGCCAGCGCAGGGACAGTCGCGAACACCGGGGAGCTGTTTTTT; CDR3aa: CASAGTVANTGELFF
v_gene: TRBV6-5; abundance: .; j_gene: TRBJ1-1; d_gene: .; CDR3nt: TGTGCCAGCAGGACCGGGGGATTTGACACTGAAGCTTTCTTT; CDR3aa: CASRTGGFDTEAFF
v_gene: TRBV4-3; abundance: .; j_gene: TRBJ1-5; d_gene: TRBD1; CDR3nt: TGCGCCAGCAGCCAAGAACAGGGGCCCTTTACAGGGCCCCAGCATTTT; CDR3aa: CASSQEQGPFTGPQHF
v_gene: TRBV9; abundance: .; j_gene: TRBJ1-2; d_gene: TRBD1; CDR3nt: TGTGCCAGCAGCGTAGGAGGGGGCAACTATGGCTACACCTTC; CDR3aa: CASSVGGGNYGYTF
v_gene: TRBV7-9; abundance: once; j_gene: TRBJ2-7; d_gene: TRBD1; CDR3nt: TGTGCCAGCAGCTTGGACAGGGACCCCTACGAGCAGTACTTC; CDR3aa: CASSLDRDPYEQYF
v_gene: TRBV6-4; abundance: .; j_gene: TRBJ2-2; d_gene: TRBD1; CDR3nt: TGTGCCAGCAAACTAGGACAGGGCTTGGCCGGGGAGCTGTTTTTT; CDR3aa: CASKLGQGLAGELFF
v_gene: TRBV4-1; abundance: .; j_gene: TRBJ2-3; d_gene: TRBD2; CDR3nt: TGCGCCAGTAAAAGAGAGGCTAGCGGAGGCACAGATACGCAGTATTTT; CDR3aa: CASKREASGGTDTQYF
v_gene: TRBV20-1; abundance: .; j_gene: TRBJ1-1; d_gene: .; CDR3nt: TGCAGTGCTAGTACTCAGGCTAAAATCAACACTGAAGCTTTCTTT; CDR3aa: CSASTQAKINTEAFF
v_gene: TRBV2; abundance: .; j_gene: TRBJ2-3; d_gene: TRBD2; CDR3nt: TGTGCCAGCACGATAGCGGGAGTTCCGTATTTT; CDR3aa: CASTIAGVPYF
v_gene: TRBV6-7; abundance: .; j_gene: TRBJ2-7; d_gene: TRBD1; CDR3nt: TGTGCCAGCAGAAGGGTATCGGCGGGACAGGGGTCCGAGCAGTACTTC; CDR3aa: CASRRVSAGQGSEQYF
v_gene: TRBV4-3; abundance: .; j_gene: TRBJ2-2; d_gene: .; CDR3nt: TGCGCCAGCAGCCAATATCCCGGGGACTCCTTTAACACCGGGGAGCTGTTTTTT; CDR3aa: CASSQYPGDSFNTGELFF